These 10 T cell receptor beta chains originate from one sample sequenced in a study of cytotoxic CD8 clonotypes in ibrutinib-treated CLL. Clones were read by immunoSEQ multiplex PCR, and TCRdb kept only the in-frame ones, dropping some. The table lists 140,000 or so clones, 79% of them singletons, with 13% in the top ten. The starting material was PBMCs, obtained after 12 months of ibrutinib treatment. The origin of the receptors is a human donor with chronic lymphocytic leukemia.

The CDR3 region has the DNA TGCAGCGTTGAAGCAGGACGGAGCCTAGTGGGGCAGTTCTTC. It encodes CSVEAGRSLVGQFF. The V call is TRBV29-1, the J call TRBJ2-1; D remains unclear. CDR1 is SQVTM, CDR2 ANQGSEA, per germline. V was clipped by 1 base and J by 12 bases, with 19 bases between them. The CDR3 is made up of 14 amino acids.

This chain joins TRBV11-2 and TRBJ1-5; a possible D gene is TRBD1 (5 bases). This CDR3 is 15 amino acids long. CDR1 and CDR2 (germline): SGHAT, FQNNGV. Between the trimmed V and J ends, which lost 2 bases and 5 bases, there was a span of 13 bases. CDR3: CASSLRGVSDQPQHF. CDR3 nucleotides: TGTGCCAGCAGCTTACGAGGGGTAAGCGATCAGCCCCAGCATTTT.

The CDR3 sequence: CAISESGNRPYEQYF. Here the CDR3 DNA reads TGTGCCATCAGTGAGTCAGGCAATAGACCCTACGAGCAGTACTTC. The V call is TRBV10-3, the J call TRBJ2-7; D not resolved. Germline loops: CDR1 ENHRY, CDR2 SYGVKD. The ends were cut back, 0 bases at V and 2 bases at J, with 11 bases in the middle. The CDR3 extends over 15 amino acids.

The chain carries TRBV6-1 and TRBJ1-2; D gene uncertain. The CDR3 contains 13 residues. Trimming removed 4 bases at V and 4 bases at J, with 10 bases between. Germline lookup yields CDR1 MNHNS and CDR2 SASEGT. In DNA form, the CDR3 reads TGTGCCAGCAGTGTGAGAGTTCTCTATGGCTACACCTTC. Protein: CASSVRVLYGYTF.

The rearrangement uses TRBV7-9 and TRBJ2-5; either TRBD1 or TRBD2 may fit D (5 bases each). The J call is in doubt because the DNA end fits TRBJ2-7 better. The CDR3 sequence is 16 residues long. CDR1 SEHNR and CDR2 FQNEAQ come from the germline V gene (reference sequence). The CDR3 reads CASSDIPGRPSYEQYF. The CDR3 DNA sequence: TGTGCCAGCAGCGATATTCCGGGACGCCCCTCCTACGAGCAGTACTTC.

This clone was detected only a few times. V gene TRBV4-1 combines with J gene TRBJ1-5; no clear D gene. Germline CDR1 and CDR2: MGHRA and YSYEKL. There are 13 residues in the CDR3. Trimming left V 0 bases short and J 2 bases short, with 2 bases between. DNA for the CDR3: TGCGCCAGCAGCCAAGACGGCAATCAGCCCCAGCATTTT. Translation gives CASSQDGNQPQHF.

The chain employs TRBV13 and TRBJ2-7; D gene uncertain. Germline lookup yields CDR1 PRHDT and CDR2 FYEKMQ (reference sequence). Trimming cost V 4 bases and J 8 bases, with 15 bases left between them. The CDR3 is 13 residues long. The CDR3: CASSYGFRSKQYF. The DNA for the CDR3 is TGTGCCAGCAGCTACGGATTTAGGAGCAAGCAGTACTTC. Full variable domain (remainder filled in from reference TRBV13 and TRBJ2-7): AAGVIQSPRHLIKEKRETATLKCYPIPRHDTVYWYQQGPGQDPQFLISFYEKMQSDKGSIPDRFSAQQFSDYHSELNMSSLELGDSALYFCASSYGFRSKQYFGPGTRLTVT.

This CDR3 reads CASSEALVGETQYF. Written as DNA, the CDR3 is TGTGCCAGCAGTGAAGCGCTGGTAGGGGAGACCCAGTACTTC. V gene TRBV6-1 combines with J gene TRBJ2-5; no firm D call. V lost 0 bases and J 5 bases, leaving 10 bases between the germline ends. The V gene's germline CDR1 is MNHNS and CDR2 SASEGT. The CDR3 totals 14 residues.

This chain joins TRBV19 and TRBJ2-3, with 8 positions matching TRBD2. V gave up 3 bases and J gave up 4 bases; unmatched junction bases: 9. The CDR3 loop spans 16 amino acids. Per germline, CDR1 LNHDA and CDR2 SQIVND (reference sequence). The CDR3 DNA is TGTGCCAGTAGTATTTCGGGGGGGTACGGCCCAGATACGCAGTATTTT. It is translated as CASSISGGYGPDTQYF.

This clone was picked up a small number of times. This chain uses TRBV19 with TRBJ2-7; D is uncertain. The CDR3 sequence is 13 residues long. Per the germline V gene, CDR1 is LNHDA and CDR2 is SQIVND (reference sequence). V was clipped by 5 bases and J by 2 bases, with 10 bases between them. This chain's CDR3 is CASSLRPTYEQYF. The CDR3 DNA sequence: TGTGCCAGTAGTCTCAGACCTACCTACGAGCAGTACTTC. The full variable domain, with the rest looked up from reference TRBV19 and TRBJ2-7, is DGGITQSPKYLFRKEGQNVTLSCEQNLNHDAMYWYRQDPGQGLRLIYYSQIVNDFQKGDIAEGYSVSREKKESFPLTVTSAQKNPTAFYLCASSLRPTYEQYFGPGTRLTVT.